This T cell receptor (beta chain) stems from a study of vaccination and CD4 T cells after COVID-19. Study overall: Nine convalescent patients had mild and one had severe PCR-confirmed SARS-CoV-2 disease. The convalescent group had six males, four females, seven Caucasians, two Asians, one multiracial.

TCRdb used MiXCR to reprocess the PCR reads, holding one entry per CDR3 protein. The table has approximately 21,000 distinct CDR3 sequences, 50% to 60% seen once. Study-wide points: Median counts of SARS-CoV-2-reactive clonotypes increased from roughly 19 to 38; this difference was not significant. Researchers looked at relatively few convalescent patients and had no early post-infection timepoints.

This clonotype was detected only a few times. Its target is not known. The V gene end was trimmed by 5 bases and the J gene end by 7 bases; junction bases not matched to a gene: 23. The CDR3 is 20 residues long. Germline V gene data show CDR1 as DFQATT and CDR2 as SNEGSKA (reference sequence). The specimen comprised CD4+ T cells from blood, sampled before SARS-CoV-2 vaccination. The V call is TRBV20-1, the J call TRBJ2-1, with 13 bases identical to TRBD2. The receptor was derived from a human donor who had recovered from COVID-19. The CDR3 nucleotides read TGCAGTGCTTCCCGCCAGCTACTAGCGGGAGGGGAGGTGTGGTTGAATGAGCAGTTCTTC. Protein: CSASRQLLAGGEVWLNEQFF.